This T cell receptor beta chain was observed in a study of T cells in Graves' hyperthyroidism and ophthalmopathy. Amplified TCR beta CDR3 regions derived from RNA transcripts. HTBI primers were used for first-round RT-PCR of the TCR CDR3. TCRdb analysed the multiplex PCR reads with MiXCR anew, one entry per CDR3 protein. The data show 530,000 or so distinct CDR3 sequences, about 43% seen once. This clonotype appeared many times. Germline-derived CDR1 and CDR2 are MNHEY and SVGEGT. Trimming took off 2 bases at V and 2 bases at J, with 9 bases between the two ends. The CDR3 is made up of 14 amino acids. Orbital computed tomography and thyroid ultrasound, together with serum TRAb and thyroxine and clinical symptoms, were used for diagnoses.

The sequenced sample consisted of peripheral blood or thyroid tissue (not recorded which). The TCR sequence derives from a woman between 18 and 29 years old with Graves' hyperthyroidism. The chain links TRBV6-2 or TRBV6-3 to TRBJ1-2; weak D call: TRBD1 (6 bases). CDR3: CASSYVDRNYGYTF. In DNA form, the CDR3 reads TGTGCCAGCAGTTACGTGGACAGAAACTATGGCTACACCTTC.